The T cell receptor (beta chain) under discussion was sequenced for a study of blood T cell repertoires in COVID-19. The CDR3 is 13 amino acids. J lost 6 bases, V lost 6 bases, and 2 bases had no gene match. Assay used: immunoSEQ multiplex PCR; TCRdb lists only in-frame clones, some missing. The table shows about 73,000 clones, with about 82% occurring only once. This clone was observed a handful of times. This TCR derives from a woman aged 60-75 years with acute or convalescent COVID-19. The genes are TRBV12-3 or TRBV12-4 and TRBJ1-4; 9 positions agree with TRBD1. The sample was peripheral blood. The CDR3 sequence: CASRGQGHEKLFF. In DNA, the CDR3 is TGTGCCAGCAGGGGACAGGGCCATGAAAAACTGTTTTTT.